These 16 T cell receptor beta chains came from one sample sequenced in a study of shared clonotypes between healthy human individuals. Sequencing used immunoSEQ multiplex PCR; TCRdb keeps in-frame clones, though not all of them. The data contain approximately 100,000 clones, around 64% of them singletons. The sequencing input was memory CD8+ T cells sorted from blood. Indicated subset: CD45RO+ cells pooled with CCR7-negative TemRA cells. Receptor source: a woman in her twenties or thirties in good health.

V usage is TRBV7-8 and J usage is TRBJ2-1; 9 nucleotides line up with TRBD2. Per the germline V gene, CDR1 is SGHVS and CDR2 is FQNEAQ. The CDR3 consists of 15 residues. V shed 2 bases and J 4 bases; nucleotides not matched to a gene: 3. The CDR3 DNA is TGTGCCAGCAGCTTACGAAGCGGGAGGTACAATGAGCAGTTCTTC. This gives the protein CASSLRSGRYNEQFF.

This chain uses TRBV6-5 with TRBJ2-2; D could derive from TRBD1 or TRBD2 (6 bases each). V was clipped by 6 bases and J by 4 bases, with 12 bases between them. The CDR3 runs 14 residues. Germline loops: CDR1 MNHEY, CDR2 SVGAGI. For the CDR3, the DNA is TGTGCCAGCAGGGAGGGGGGCTTCACCGGGGAGCTGTTTTTT. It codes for CASREGGFTGELFF.

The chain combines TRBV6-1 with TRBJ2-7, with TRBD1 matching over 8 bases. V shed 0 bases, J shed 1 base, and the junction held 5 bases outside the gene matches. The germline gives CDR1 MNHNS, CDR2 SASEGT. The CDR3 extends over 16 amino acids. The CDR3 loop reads CASSEAVGTGSYEQYF. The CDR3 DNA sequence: TGTGCCAGCAGTGAAGCTGTCGGGACAGGATCCTACGAGCAGTACTTC.

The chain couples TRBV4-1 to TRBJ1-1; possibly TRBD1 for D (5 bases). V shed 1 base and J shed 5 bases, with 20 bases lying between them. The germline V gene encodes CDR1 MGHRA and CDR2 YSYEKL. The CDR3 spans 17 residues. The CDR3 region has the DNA TGCGCCAGCAGCCAAGCTCACCAGGGTGACGTTTTAACTGAAGCTTTCTTT. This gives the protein CASSQAHQGDVLTEAFF.

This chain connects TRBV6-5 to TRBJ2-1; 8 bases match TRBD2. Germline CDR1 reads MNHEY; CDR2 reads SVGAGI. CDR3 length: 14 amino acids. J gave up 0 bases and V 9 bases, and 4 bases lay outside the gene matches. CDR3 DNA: TGTGCCAGGAAGCGGGAGACCTCCTACAATGAGCAGTTCTTC. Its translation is CARKRETSYNEQFF.

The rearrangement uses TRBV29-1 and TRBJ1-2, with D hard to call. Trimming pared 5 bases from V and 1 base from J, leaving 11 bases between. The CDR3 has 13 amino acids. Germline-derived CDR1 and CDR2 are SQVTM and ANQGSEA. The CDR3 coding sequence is TGCAGCGTTCGAGTACAAGATAACTATGGCTACACCTTC. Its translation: CSVRVQDNYGYTF.

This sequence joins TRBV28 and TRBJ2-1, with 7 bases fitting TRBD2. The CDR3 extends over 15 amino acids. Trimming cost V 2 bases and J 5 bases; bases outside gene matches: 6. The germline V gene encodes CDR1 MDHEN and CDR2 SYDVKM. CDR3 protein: CASSLHPGTNNEQFF. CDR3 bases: TGTGCCAGCAGTTTACACCCCGGGACTAACAATGAGCAGTTCTTC.

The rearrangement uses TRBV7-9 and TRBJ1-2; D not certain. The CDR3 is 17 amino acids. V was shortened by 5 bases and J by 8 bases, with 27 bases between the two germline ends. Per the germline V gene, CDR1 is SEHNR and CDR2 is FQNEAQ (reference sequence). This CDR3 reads CASSRIALLTPEAGYTF. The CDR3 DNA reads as TGTGCCAGCAGCCGAATAGCGCTGCTGACCCCAGAAGCGGGCTACACCTTC.

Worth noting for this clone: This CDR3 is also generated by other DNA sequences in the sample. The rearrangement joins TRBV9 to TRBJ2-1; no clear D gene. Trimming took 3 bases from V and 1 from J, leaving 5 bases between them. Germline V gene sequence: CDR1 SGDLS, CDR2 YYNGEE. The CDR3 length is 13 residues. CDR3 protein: CASSARSYNEQFF. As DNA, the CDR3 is TGTGCCAGCAGCGCCCGTTCCTACAATGAGCAGTTCTTC.

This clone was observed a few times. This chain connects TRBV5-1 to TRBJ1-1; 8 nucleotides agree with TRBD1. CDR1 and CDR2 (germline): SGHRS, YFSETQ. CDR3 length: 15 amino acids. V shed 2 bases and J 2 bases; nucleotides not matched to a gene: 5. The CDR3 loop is CASSFGTGENTEAFF. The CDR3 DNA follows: TGCGCCAGCAGCTTCGGGACAGGAGAAAACACTGAAGCTTTCTTT.

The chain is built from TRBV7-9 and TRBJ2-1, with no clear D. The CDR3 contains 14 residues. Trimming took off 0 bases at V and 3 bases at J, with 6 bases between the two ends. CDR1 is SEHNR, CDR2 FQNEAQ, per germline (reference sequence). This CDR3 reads CASSLAVRYNEQFF. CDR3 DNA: TGTGCCAGCAGCTTAGCGGTTCGCTACAATGAGCAGTTCTTC.

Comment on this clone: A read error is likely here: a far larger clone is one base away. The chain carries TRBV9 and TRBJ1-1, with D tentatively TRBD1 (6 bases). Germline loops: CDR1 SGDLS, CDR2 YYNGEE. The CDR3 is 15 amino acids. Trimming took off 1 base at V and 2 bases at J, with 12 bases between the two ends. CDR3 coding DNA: TGTGCCAGCAGCGTATACAGGGACATAAACACTGAAGCTTTCTTT. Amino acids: CASSVYRDINTEAFF.

The chain's CDR3 is CASSLVGLGGYTF. The CDR3 DNA reads TGTGCCAGCAGTTTAGTGGGATTGGGTGGCTACACCTTC. V gene TRBV28 combines with J gene TRBJ1-2; D call uncertain. Germline CDR1 and CDR2: MDHEN and SYDVKM. The CDR3 totals 13 residues. V lost 2 bases, J lost 7 bases, and 11 bases lay in between.

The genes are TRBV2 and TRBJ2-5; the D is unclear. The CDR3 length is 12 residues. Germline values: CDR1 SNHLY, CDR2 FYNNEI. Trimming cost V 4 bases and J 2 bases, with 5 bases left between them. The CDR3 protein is CASSGFQETQYF. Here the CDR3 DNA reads TGTGCCAGCAGTGGATTTCAAGAGACCCAGTACTTC.

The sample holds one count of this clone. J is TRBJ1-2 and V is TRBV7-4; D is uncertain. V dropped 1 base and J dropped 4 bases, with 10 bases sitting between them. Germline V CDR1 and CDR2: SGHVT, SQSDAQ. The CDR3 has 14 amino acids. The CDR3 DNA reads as TGTGCCAGCAGCTTAGGTTCAGCCGGCTATGGCTACACCTTC. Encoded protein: CASSLGSAGYGYTF.

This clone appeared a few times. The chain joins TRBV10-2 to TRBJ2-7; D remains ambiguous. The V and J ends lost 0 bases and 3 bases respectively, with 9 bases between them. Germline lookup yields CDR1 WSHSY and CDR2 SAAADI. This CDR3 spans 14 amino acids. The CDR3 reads CASSESTPGYEQYF. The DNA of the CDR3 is TGCGCCAGCAGTGAGTCGACACCCGGCTACGAGCAGTACTTC.